Shown below are 7 T cell receptor beta chains from a single sample sequenced in a study of T-cell memory formation after mild COVID-19. Via MiXCR, TCRdb re-called the 5' RACE reads, giving one row per CDR3 protein. This table has some 40,000 distinct CDR3 sequences, about a tenth appearing once. The sample was PBMCs or a T cell subset sorted from them (not recorded which). These TCRs come from an adult woman who had mild COVID-19 (a few samples of this study predate the infection). Cell type and time point are not known.

The chain recombines TRBV6-5 with TRBJ1-5; D possibly corresponds to TRBD1 (5 bases). Trimming took off 6 bases at V and 4 bases at J, with 13 bases between the two ends. CDR1 is MNHEY and CDR2 is SVGAGI in the germline V gene. This CDR3 has 14 residues. The CDR3 bases are TGTGCCAGCAGCCCCCGGGGCCATAATCAGCCCCAGCATTTT. Translating gives CASSPRGHNQPQHF.

The chain employs TRBV28 and TRBJ2-7; 9 bases match TRBD2. V lost 5 bases and J lost 6; bases outside the gene matches: 14. The CDR3 consists of 16 residues. Germline loops: CDR1 MDHEN, CDR2 SYDVKM. CDR3 in DNA: TGTGCCAGCAGTACATTTAGCGGGAGAACCCTGGCCGAGCAGTACTTC. Its protein is CASSTFSGRTLAEQYF.

This clonotype has a handful of counts. The rearrangement joins TRBV5-4 to TRBJ1-1; 8 bases are a match to TRBD1. The CDR3 is made up of 14 amino acids. In germline, CDR1 is SGHNT, CDR2 YYREEE (reference sequence). Trimming removed 4 bases from V and 2 bases from J; junction bases left unmatched: 4. CDR3 sequence reads: CASSATGVNTEAFF. CDR3 coding DNA: TGTGCCAGCAGCGCGACAGGGGTTAACACTGAAGCTTTCTTT.

The sample holds a few counts of this clonotype. V and J are TRBV5-1 and TRBJ1-1; 8 nucleotides align to TRBD1. With V trimmed by 1 base and J by 5 bases, 10 bases remained unmatched. This CDR3 region has 16 residues. Germline lookup yields CDR1 SGHRS and CDR2 YFSETQ. In DNA, the CDR3 is TGCGCCAGCAGCTTGACGACAACAGGGGGTACGACTGAAGCTTTCTTT. Its translation: CASSLTTTGGTTEAFF.

The V and J genes are TRBV7-3 and TRBJ2-3, with D perhaps TRBD2 (5 bases). Germline V gene data show CDR1 as SGHTA and CDR2 as FQGTGA. This CDR3 contains 15 residues. V lost 8 bases to trimming and J lost 9 bases, with 24 bases between them. The CDR3 loop reads CASSQFAEPGRTQYF. As DNA, the CDR3 is TGTGCCAGCTCACAGTTCGCAGAGCCGGGGAGAACGCAGTATTTT.

This clonotype was seen many times. J is TRBJ2-1 and V is TRBV6-6; D might be TRBD1 (6 bases). Germline CDR1 and CDR2: MNHNY and SVGAGI (reference sequence). This CDR3 has 15 residues. Trimming cost V 2 bases and J 5 bases, with 13 bases left between them. DNA of the CDR3: TGTGCCAGCAGTTACCTGCCCGGGACAAACAATGAGCAGTTCTTC. Translation gives CASSYLPGTNNEQFF.

This chain links TRBV7-2 with TRBJ1-6, with D unresolved. Trimming left V 5 bases short and J 0 bases short, with 8 bases between. The germline V gene encodes CDR1 SGHTA and CDR2 FQGNSA. The CDR3 spans 15 residues. The DNA of the CDR3 is TGTGCCAGCAGCGAGTACCGCTCCTATAATTCACCCCTCCACTTT. Its protein is CASSEYRSYNSPLHF.